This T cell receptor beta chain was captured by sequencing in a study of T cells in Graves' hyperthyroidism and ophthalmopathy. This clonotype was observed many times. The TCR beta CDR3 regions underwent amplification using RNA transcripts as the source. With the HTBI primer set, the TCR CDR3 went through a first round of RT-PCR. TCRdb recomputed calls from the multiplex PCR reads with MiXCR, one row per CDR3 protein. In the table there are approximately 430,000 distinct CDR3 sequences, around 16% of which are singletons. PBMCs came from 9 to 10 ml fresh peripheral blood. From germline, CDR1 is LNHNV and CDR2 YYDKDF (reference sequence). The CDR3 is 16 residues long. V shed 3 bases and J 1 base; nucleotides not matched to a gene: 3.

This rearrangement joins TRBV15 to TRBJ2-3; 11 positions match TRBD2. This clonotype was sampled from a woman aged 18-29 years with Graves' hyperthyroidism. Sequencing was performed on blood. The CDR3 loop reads CATSSLTSGGTDTQYF. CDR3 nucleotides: TGTGCCACCAGCAGCTTGACTAGCGGGGGCACAGATACGCAGTATTTT. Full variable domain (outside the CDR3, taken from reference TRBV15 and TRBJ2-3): DAMVIQNPRYQVTQFGKPVTLSCSQTLNHNVMYWYQQKSSQAPKLLFHYYDKDFNNEADTPDNFQSRRPNTSFCFLDIRSPGLGDTAMYLCATSSLTSGGTDTQYFGPGTRLTVL.